A single sample is the source of the 12 T cell receptor beta chains below, sequenced in a study of blood T cells in healthy people across ages. Primers used in a second PCR of roughly 6 to 11 cycles were a sample-barcoded 5' primer and a J-beta primer mix. TCRdb ran MiXCR on the 5' RACE reads and lists one entry per CDR3 protein. This table has some 730,000 distinct CDR3 sequences, 20% to 25% appearing once. The material sequenced was blood. The receptors come from a man between 65 and 80 years old in good health.

The chain combines TRBV19 with TRBJ1-2; D gene uncertain. CDR1 is LNHDA, CDR2 SQIVND, per germline (reference sequence). Trimming took 8 bases from V and 7 from J, leaving 17 bases between them. The CDR3 contains 13 residues. The chain's CDR3 is CASLSGPLFGYTF. The CDR3 DNA sequence: TGTGCCAGTCTATCTGGACCCCTGTTTGGCTACACCTTC.

CDR3 sequence: CASTRLAGGEQFF. The CDR3 coding sequence is TGTGCCAGCACGAGGCTAGCGGGAGGAGAGCAGTTCTTC. The chain uses TRBV11-3 and TRBJ2-1; 11 nucleotides agree with TRBD2. CDR1 and CDR2 from the germline V gene are SGHNT and YENEEA. The CDR3 covers 13 residues. J gave up 10 bases and V 7 bases, and 6 bases lay outside the gene matches.

This chain uses TRBV19 with TRBJ1-1; no clear D. The V end was cut by 5 bases, the J end by 4 bases, with 11 bases between. CDR3 length: 13 residues. Germline V gene lookup returns CDR1 LNHDA and CDR2 SQIVND (reference sequence). CDR3: CASSGRRGTEAFF. In nucleotides, the CDR3 is TGTGCCAGTAGTGGCCGTAGAGGCACTGAAGCTTTCTTT.

V gene TRBV24-1 combines with J gene TRBJ1-1; 8 bases align to TRBD1. The CDR3 runs to 18 residues. After removal of 4 bases from V and 0 bases from J, the junction contained 12 bases not matched to a gene. The germline gives CDR1 KGHDR, CDR2 SFDVKD. The chain's CDR3 is CATSDRTPRGRMNTEAFF. The CDR3 DNA is TGTGCCACCAGTGACCGGACACCCAGGGGGCGAATGAACACTGAAGCTTTCTTT.

This clonotype was observed a handful of times. CDR3 loop: CATPIHRSGGADTQYF. DNA of the CDR3: TGTGCCACCCCGATCCACCGAAGCGGGGGTGCAGATACGCAGTATTTT. The chain links TRBV21-1 to TRBJ2-3; the table assigns TRBD2, which was not confirmed against the DNA. TRBV21-1 is a documented pseudogene. This CDR3 comprises 16 residues.

This clonotype turned up a few times. This chain connects TRBV19 to TRBJ1-1, with TRBD1 identical over 9 bases. The V gene's germline CDR1 is LNHDA and CDR2 SQIVND (reference sequence). The CDR3 length is 14 residues. CDR3: CVARQGGTNTEAFF. CDR3 sequence (DNA): TGTGTTGCTCGACAGGGGGGGACGAACACTGAAGCTTTCTTT.

The chain has TRBV10-1 and TRBJ1-2, with D perhaps TRBD1 (5 bases). Between the trimmed V and J ends, which lost 0 bases and 8 bases, there was a span of 13 bases. The CDR3 extends over 14 amino acids. CDR1 and CDR2 (germline): WNHNN, SYGVQD (reference sequence). Written as DNA, the CDR3 is TGCGCCAGCAGTGAGTCGTCCAGGGCAGGAGGCTACACCTTC. Protein product: CASSESSRAGGYTF.

The chain has TRBV28 and TRBJ2-1; TRBD2 agrees at 7 bases. The J call may be faulty, since TRBJ2-7 better matches the DNA end. The CDR3 is made up of 16 amino acids. The germline gives CDR1 MDHEN, CDR2 SYDVKM. CDR3 loop: CASSARGGGTSNEQYF. CDR3 coding DNA: TGTGCCAGCAGCGCTAGGGGCGGGGGTACCTCTAACGAGCAGTACTTC.

This chain uses TRBV5-1 with TRBJ1-4; D is possibly TRBD1 (6 bases). CDR3 length: 16 residues. The V and J ends lost 1 base and 4 bases respectively, with 14 bases between them. CDR1 is SGHRS and CDR2 is YFSETQ in the germline V gene. As DNA, the CDR3 is TGCGCCAGCAGCTTGTTGGGGGCAGGTGATAATGAAAAACTGTTTTTT. Translation: CASSLLGAGDNEKLFF.

Points on this clonotype: Just one base apart from a much larger clone, this may be a read error. The CDR3 does not end in the conserved phenylalanine or tryptophan, so this is likely a read error. V usage is TRBV18 and J usage is TRBJ2-7; D is uncertain. V gave up 2 bases and J gave up 7 bases, with 6 bases separating them. The CDR3 is made up of 11 amino acids. In germline, CDR1 is KGHSH, CDR2 LQKENI. The CDR3 sequence is CASSPGVEQYS. In DNA form, the CDR3 reads TGTGCCAGCTCACCAGGGGTTGAGCAGTACTCC.

This clonotype was counted at least ten times. The V and J genes are TRBV5-1 and TRBJ1-4; D perhaps matches TRBD1 (6 bases). V lost 4 bases and J lost 6, with 16 bases in between. Germline CDR1 reads SGHRS; CDR2 reads YFSETQ. The CDR3 extends over 15 amino acids. The CDR3: CASSLRGTFDEKLFF. CDR3 in DNA: TGCGCCAGCAGCCTCAGAGGGACATTCGATGAAAAACTGTTTTTT.

This clonotype was recorded many times. CDR3 loop: CASRKAGLAGNEQFF. The CDR3 nucleotides read TGTGCCAGCAGAAAAGCGGGACTAGCGGGGAATGAGCAGTTCTTC. The chain carries TRBV25-1 and TRBJ2-1; 13 bases align to TRBD2. CDR3 size: 15 residues. Trimming at V came to 6 bases and at J to 7 bases, leaving 6 bases not matched to a gene. The germline V gene encodes CDR1 MGHDK and CDR2 SYGVNS. The complete variable domain, with remaining parts taken from reference TRBV25-1 and TRBJ2-1, reads EADIYQTPRYLVIGTGKKITLECSQTMGHDKMYWYQQDPGMELHLIHYSYGVNSTEKGDLSSESTVSRIRTEHFPLTLESARPSHTSQYLCASRKAGLAGNEQFFGPGTRLTVL.